The 29 T cell receptor beta chains below all came from one sample that was sequenced in a study of blood T cell repertoires in COVID-19. Using immunoSEQ multiplex PCR, the repertoire was profiled, and TCRdb retains in-frame clones only, with some absent. Of 150,000 to 200,000 clones detected, 75% to 90% appear once; the ten largest clones hold about 10%. The sequencing sample was made of peripheral blood. All receptors come from a woman aged 80 or older with active or convalescent COVID-19.

The chain employs TRBV3-1 (or the pseudogene TRBV3-2) and TRBJ2-7; 7 bases fit TRBD2. This CDR3 region has 15 residues. The germline V gene has CDR1 LGHDT and CDR2 YNNKEL (reference sequence). V lost 3 bases to trimming and J lost 3 bases; unmatched junction nucleotides: 8. The CDR3 bases are TGTGCCAGCAGCCAGGCGGCTAGCGGTGTCTACGAGCAGTACTTC. It translates to CASSQAASGVYEQYF.

The CDR3 loop is CASSQDRPLSEKLFF. The CDR3, as DNA: TGTGCCAGCAGCCAAGATCGCCCACTTAGTGAAAAACTGTTTTTT. J is TRBJ1-4 and V is TRBV3-1 (or the pseudogene TRBV3-2); D ambiguous. Germline values: CDR1 LGHDT, CDR2 YNNKEL (reference sequence). V dropped 0 bases and J dropped 7 bases, with 12 bases sitting between them. The CDR3 extends over 15 amino acids.

This chain uses TRBV5-6 with TRBJ1-2, with a possible D match to TRBD1 (5 bases). The CDR3 is made up of 13 amino acids. Trimming left V 4 bases short and J 3 bases short, with 10 bases between. The germline CDR1 and CDR2 sequences are SGHDT and YYEEEE. The CDR3: CASSLGQDYGYTF. As DNA, the CDR3 is TGTGCCAGCAGCCTCGGACAAGACTATGGCTACACCTTC. Based on the CDR3 plus reference TRBV5-6 and TRBJ1-2, the full variable domain is DAGVTQSPTHLIKTRGQQVTLRCSPKSGHDTVSWYQQALGQGPQFIFQYYEEEERQRGNFPDRFSGHQFPNYSSELNVNALLLGDSALYLCASSLGQDYGYTFGSGTRLTVV.

This sequence joins TRBV30 and TRBJ2-1, with a tentative D call TRBD2 (5 bases). This CDR3 contains 16 residues. V was cut by 5 bases and J by 1 base, with 18 bases left in between. The V gene's germline CDR1 is GTSNPN and CDR2 SVGIG (reference sequence). In nucleotides, the CDR3 is TGTGCCTGGGACCTGTCCCCAGCGGATTCCTACAATGAGCAGTTCTTC. It encodes CAWDLSPADSYNEQFF. Full variable domain (missing parts from reference TRBV30 and TRBJ2-1): SQTIHQWPATLVQPVGSPLSLECTVEGTSNPNLYWYRQAAGRGLQLLFYSVGIGQISSEVPQNLSASRPQDRQFILSSKKLLLSDSGFYLCAWDLSPADSYNEQFFGPGTRLTVL.

The chain recombines TRBV7-2 with TRBJ2-1; D may be TRBD1 (5 bases). With 2 bases removed from V and 7 bases from J, the gap between germline ends came to 12 bases. The germline CDR1 and CDR2 sequences are SGHTA and FQGNSA. This CDR3 spans 14 amino acids. CDR3 loop: CASSLLDSPNEQFF. The CDR3 bases are TGTGCCAGCAGCTTACTTGACAGCCCGAATGAGCAGTTCTTC.

This chain uses TRBV6-5 with TRBJ2-3; D may be TRBD2 (5 bases). Per the germline V gene, CDR1 is MNHEY and CDR2 is SVGAGI. Trimming shortened V by 6 bases and J by 4 bases, and 11 bases separated the two germline ends. There are 13 residues in the CDR3. The CDR3 protein is CASSATGADTQYF. The CDR3 DNA follows: TGTGCCAGCAGCGCCACCGGGGCAGATACGCAGTATTTT.

This chain links TRBV4-3 with TRBJ1-3, with 7 positions matching TRBD1. Germline-derived CDR1 and CDR2 are LGHNA and YSLEER. This CDR3 region has 17 residues. J was trimmed by 0 bases and V by 1 base; bases with no gene match: 6. In nucleotides, the CDR3 is TGCGCCAGCAGCCAAGCGGCAGGGGGTTCCTCTGGAAACACCATATATTTT. This encodes CASSQAAGGSSGNTIYF.

The J gene is TRBJ2-3, the V gene TRBV19, with TRBD2 as a possible D gene (5 bases). Between the trimmed V and J ends, which lost 7 bases and 6 bases, there was a span of 14 bases. Germline values: CDR1 LNHDA, CDR2 SQIVND (reference sequence). There are 13 residues in the CDR3. The CDR3 region is CASTHLTGDTQYF. The CDR3 nucleotides are TGTGCCAGTACCCACTTAACGGGGGATACGCAGTATTTT. Based on the CDR3 plus reference TRBV19 and TRBJ2-3, the full variable domain is DGGITQSPKYLFRKEGQNVTLSCEQNLNHDAMYWYRQDPGQGLRLIYYSQIVNDFQKGDIAEGYSVSREKKESFPLTVTSAQKNPTAFYLCASTHLTGDTQYFGPGTRLTVL.

The gene calls are TRBV2 and TRBJ1-3; TRBD1 is a possible D gene (6 bases). The CDR3 totals 16 residues. CDR1 and CDR2 (germline): SNHLY, FYNNEI. The V end was cut by 1 base, the J end by 4 bases, with 14 bases between. The CDR3 DNA is TGTGCCAGCAGTGAAGGGACAGCCGGTCGGGGAAACACCATATATTTT. Amino acid sequence: CASSEGTAGRGNTIYF.

This clone was seen only a few times. The chain uses TRBV6-6 and TRBJ1-2; perhaps TRBD1 as D (5 bases). The CDR3 is made up of 14 amino acids. V was pared by 6 bases and J by 8 bases, with 19 bases between. Germline values: CDR1 MNHNY, CDR2 SVGAGI (reference sequence). This CDR3 reads CASSFKGQGVGYTF. The CDR3 coding sequence is TGTGCCAGCAGCTTCAAGGGGCAGGGCGTAGGCTACACCTTC.

This chain joins TRBV3-1 (or the pseudogene TRBV3-2) and TRBJ1-2; D is uncertain. CDR3 length: 11 amino acids. The V gene lost 8 bases and the J gene lost 6 bases, with 10 bases spanning the gap. Germline values: CDR1 LGHDT, CDR2 YNNKEL (reference sequence). The CDR3 here is CASSDWDGYTF. The CDR3 region has the DNA TGTGCCAGCTCCGACTGGGATGGCTACACCTTC.

The chain joins TRBV5-1 to TRBJ1-3; D is possibly TRBD1 (5 bases). CDR1 is SGHRS, CDR2 YFSETQ, per germline. This CDR3 spans 15 amino acids. V was pared by 3 bases and J by 0 bases, with 10 bases between. This CDR3 is CASSSQGDSGNTIYF. In nucleotides, the CDR3 is TGCGCCAGCAGCTCCCAAGGGGACTCTGGAAACACCATATATTTT.

V usage is TRBV19 and J usage is TRBJ2-4; 8 bases align to TRBD1. This CDR3 comprises 21 residues. The J segment lost 0 bases and the V segment lost 9 bases, leaving 25 bases of the junction unmatched. Germline loops: CDR1 LNHDA, CDR2 SQIVND (reference sequence). Here the CDR3 DNA reads TGTGCCAGCCGGAGAGAGATGAGTCCCCTGACAGGGGATCTAGCCAAAAACATTCAGTACTTC. Translation: CASRREMSPLTGDLAKNIQYF.

The V call is TRBV7-8, the J call TRBJ1-4; D is unclear. The CDR3 runs 14 residues. Germline V gives CDR1 SGHVS, CDR2 FQNEAQ. The V gene lost 5 bases and the J gene lost 5 bases, with 12 bases spanning the gap. CDR3 loop: CASSLMGGNEKLFF. The CDR3 nucleotides read TGTGCCAGCAGCCTTATGGGAGGGAATGAAAAACTGTTTTTT.

The rearrangement joins TRBV19 to TRBJ1-6; 7 nucleotides agree with TRBD1. Germline CDR1 LNHDA, CDR2 SQIVND (reference sequence). The CDR3 sequence is 14 residues long. The ends lost 7 bases at V and 5 bases at J; junction bases unmatched: 5. The CDR3 reads CASTLRGDNSPLHF. Here the CDR3 DNA reads TGTGCCAGTACCCTCAGGGGGGATAATTCACCCCTCCACTTT.

The rearrangement links TRBV29-1 to TRBJ1-2; tentative D call: TRBD1 (6 bases). The ends were cut back, 6 bases at V and 4 bases at J, with 18 bases in the middle. The CDR3 is 14 residues long. Looked up from germline, CDR1 is SQVTM and CDR2 is ANQGSEA. CDR3 loop: CSVSLGGRFYGYTF. CDR3 bases: TGCAGCGTGTCGCTGGGGGGGCGGTTCTATGGCTACACCTTC.

The CDR3 protein is CASSPTGGLNYGYTF. In DNA, the CDR3 is TGTGCCAGCAGTCCAACGGGGGGTTTGAACTATGGCTACACCTTC. The rearrangement links TRBV9 to TRBJ1-2; tentatively, D is TRBD1 (5 bases). The CDR3 is made up of 15 amino acids. V lost 5 bases to trimming and J lost 2 bases, with 16 bases between them. Per the germline V gene, CDR1 is SGDLS and CDR2 is YYNGEE.

The chain is built from TRBV19 and TRBJ1-6, with 10 bases lining up with TRBD1. Germline-derived CDR1 and CDR2 are LNHDA and SQIVND (reference sequence). The CDR3 sequence is 13 residues long. The ends lost 7 bases at V and 13 bases at J; junction bases unmatched: 7. The CDR3 reads CASTRGQGSPLHF. In DNA, the CDR3 is TGTGCCAGTACCCGGGGACAGGGGAGTCCCCTCCACTTT.

This chain uses TRBV25-1 with TRBJ1-3; D unresolved. There are 15 residues in the CDR3. Trimming removed 5 bases from V and 4 bases from J, with 15 bases in between. Germline CDR1 MGHDK, CDR2 SYGVNS. The CDR3 region is CASSRLGKTGNTIYF. The DNA of the CDR3 is TGTGCCAGCAGTAGACTAGGGAAAACAGGAAACACCATATATTTT.

J is TRBJ1-2 and V is TRBV6-5, with 9 bases identical to TRBD1. V lost 7 bases and J lost 6; bases outside the gene matches: 12. The CDR3 consists of 15 residues. The germline gives CDR1 MNHEY, CDR2 SVGAGI. Written as DNA, the CDR3 is TGTGCCAGCACCCTTAATGACAGGGGGTCTCATGGCTACACCTTC. Its translation is CASTLNDRGSHGYTF.

This chain uses TRBV19 with TRBJ1-3; 7 bases map to TRBD1. CDR1 is LNHDA, CDR2 SQIVND, per germline (reference sequence). The V segment lost 5 bases and the J segment 2 bases; nucleotides outside the gene matches: 9. This CDR3 is built from 16 residues. The CDR3, as DNA: TGTGCCAGTAGTCCCGTGACAGGGTCCGCTGGAAACACCATATATTTT. Amino acids: CASSPVTGSAGNTIYF.

The chain uses TRBV6-5 and TRBJ1-4, with TRBD1 matching over 10 bases. V lost 0 bases to trimming and J lost 7 bases; unmatched junction nucleotides: 2. CDR3 length: 15 amino acids. Looked up from germline, CDR1 is MNHEY and CDR2 is SVGAGI. Here the CDR3 DNA reads TGTGCCAGCAGTTACTCGACAGGGGGCGGTGAAAAACTGTTTTTT. This codes for CASSYSTGGGEKLFF.

V and J are TRBV27 and TRBJ1-2; D might be TRBD1 (5 bases). V was pared by 4 bases and J by 5 bases, with 17 bases between. Germline assignment: CDR1 MNHEY and CDR2 SMNVEV (reference sequence). CDR3 length equals 15 residues. The CDR3 bases are TGTGCCAGCAGTTCAGGGCCCCAGCGGGGGTATGGCTACACCTTC. This translates into CASSSGPQRGYGYTF.

The chain is built from TRBV4-2 and TRBJ2-1; TRBD2 agrees at 8 bases. The germline gives CDR1 LGHNA, CDR2 YNFKEQ. With V trimmed by 0 bases and J by 4 bases, 8 bases remained unmatched. CDR3 size: 17 residues. This CDR3 is CASSQEPGGGSYNEQFF. CDR3 bases: TGTGCCAGCAGCCAAGAACCCGGGGGGGGGAGTTACAATGAGCAGTTCTTC.

There are a few counts of this clone. CDR3: CASSTPGPQHF. DNA of the CDR3: TGTGCCAGCAGTACCCCAGGGCCCCAGCATTTT. The chain is built from TRBV6-5 and TRBJ1-5; no reliable D call. V was cut by 5 bases and J by 9 bases, with 8 bases left in between. CDR1 is MNHEY and CDR2 is SVGAGI in the germline V gene. The CDR3 contains 11 residues.

V and J are TRBV11-2 and TRBJ1-2, with no clear D. The CDR3 totals 13 residues. Germline V gene lookup returns CDR1 SGHAT and CDR2 FQNNGV. V lost 2 bases, J lost 8 bases, and 12 bases lay in between. The CDR3 loop is CASSLSTTEGYTF. The CDR3 bases are TGTGCCAGCAGCTTATCCACCACAGAGGGCTACACCTTC. Filled out from reference TRBV11-2 and TRBJ1-2, the complete variable domain reads EAGVAQSPRYKIIEKRQSVAFWCNPISGHATLYWYQQILGQGPKLLIQFQNNGVVDDSQLPKDRFSAERLKGVDSTLKIQPAKLEDSAVYLCASSLSTTEGYTFGSGTRLTVV.

The V and J genes are TRBV3-1 (or the pseudogene TRBV3-2) and TRBJ1-2; D gene ambiguous. The CDR3 extends over 13 amino acids. Trimming stripped 2 bases from V and 10 bases from J, with 14 bases between. The germline gives CDR1 LGHDT, CDR2 YNNKEL (reference sequence). The CDR3: CASSQIDGSVYTF. The CDR3 coding sequence is TGTGCCAGCAGCCAAATAGATGGCAGCGTCTACACCTTC.

This clone was counted between two and nine times. The rearrangement uses TRBV4-1 and TRBJ2-5; 10 positions agree with TRBD2. From germline, CDR1 is MGHRA and CDR2 YSYEKL. This CDR3 comprises 16 residues. Unmatched junction bases numbered 9, after V lost 7 bases and J lost 1 base. CDR3 residues: CASTPASGGLQETQYF. In DNA, the CDR3 is TGCGCCAGCACCCCCGCTAGCGGGGGTCTCCAAGAGACCCAGTACTTC.

V gene TRBV6-2 or TRBV6-3 combines with J gene TRBJ1-5; 9 nucleotides line up with TRBD1. Germline V gene lookup returns CDR1 MNHEY and CDR2 SVGEGT. The CDR3 length is 14 residues. Losses at the gene ends were 4 bases for V and 8 bases for J; bases not matched to a gene: 6. CDR3 in amino acids: CASSFGTGQEPQHF. The CDR3 DNA follows: TGTGCCAGCAGTTTCGGGACAGGGCAAGAGCCCCAGCATTTT.